This T cell receptor (beta chain) is drawn from a study of somatic mutations in cytotoxic T cells in rheumatoid arthritis. Whole-study context: Sorted by flow to nearly 100% purity were some V beta antibody-stained T-cell populations, including V beta1+ cells sequenced for TCRB. Study results and limitations: Compared with age-matched healthy controls, rheumatoid arthritis patients did not differ significantly in CD8+ T-cell clonality.

Note on this clone: Its antigen remains unidentified.

Clones were sequenced by immunoSEQ multiplex PCR, and TCRdb holds only the in-frame ones, with some missing. The sample has around 5,000 clones; 75% to 80% are singletons. CDR1 and CDR2 from the germline V gene are MNHEY and SMNVEV (reference sequence). V dropped 6 bases and J dropped 1 base, with 16 bases sitting between them. The CDR3 runs to 16 residues. The sample was CD8+ T cells sorted from blood, taken at a follow-up visit. The chain is built from TRBV27 and TRBJ1-5; a possible D gene is TRBD1 (5 bases). The receptor was isolated from a man aged 40-49 years with rheumatoid arthritis. For the CDR3, the DNA is TGTGCCAGCAGGGAGGTTTTTGGGGGGAGCAATCAGCCCCAGCATTTT. Translating it yields CASREVFGGSNQPQHF.